This T cell receptor beta chain was recovered during a study of blood T cells in healthy people across ages (dated by TCRdb to between 2015 and 2017). For the study in its entirety: In model experiments, template switching captured about one uniquely barcoded TCR beta cDNA molecule for every two T cells. The study measured age-related changes in TCR beta repertoire diversity using deep sequencing normalized with unique cDNA molecular identifiers. Four age groups were formed from the donors: young (average 16 years), middle-aged (approximately 41), aged (around 62) and long-lived (less than 85). To avoid experimental bias, donors of different ages were randomly spread across the sequencing lanes. Two additional independent replicas of 1 million unique cDNA reads from the same blood draw were analyzed for two donors (one aged 18 to 30 and one aged 80 or older). Summary of the overall study and its limitations: Total diversity estimates from one million sequenced T cells were considered lower bounds and underestimates. As age increased, observed TCR beta diversity per million T cells dropped in a roughly linear way, and a significant reduction was already evident by age 40. The percentage of naive T cells measured by flow cytometry correlated strongly with observed TCR beta diversity. Compared with the aged group, more naive CD4+ T cells, fewer expanded clones and increased TCR diversity were shown by the long-lived group, suggesting age selection. Because the CMV infection status of the donors was unknown, age-related changes in expanded clonotypes may potentially have been confounded. Conclusive comparison of naive and antigen-experienced compartments was prevented by the profiling of bulk unsorted PBMCs.

Sequences DFQATT (CDR1) and SNEGSKA (CDR2) are obtained from the germline V gene (reference sequence). The CDR3 covers 15 residues, taking in both the cysteine and the phenylalanine. The kept DNA is CDR3 alone, 45 bases in frame from the first base. To prepare the library, 5' RACE was applied. Sequencing relied on an Illumina HiSeq 2500. The second PCR ran for roughly 7 to 12 cycles and used a J-beta primer mix along with a sample-barcoded 5' primer. Each TCR beta cDNA molecule received a unique molecular identifier from a template-switch 5' adaptor carrying 12 random nucleotides. At least 3 million CDR3-containing paired-end reads were obtained from each sample. All of the RNA was converted into first-strand cDNA using the Mint cDNA synthesis kit, with a TRBC-specific oligonucleotide serving as the primer. After uracil-DNA glycosylase treatment, a first 18-cycle PCR used universal primers M1SS and BC2_uni_R on all cDNA. In the source study's methods: Normalization of each sample was performed by random selection of 1 million high-quality reads, each carrying a distinct molecular identifier. Instead of being binned into consensus sequences, reads that shared molecular identifiers were thrown out. MiTCR, with a Q25 quality threshold and the strictest error-elimination algorithm, was used for CDR3 identification, clonotype clustering and error correction. Lower-bound total TCR beta diversity was estimated with a nonparametric unseen species model using Euler transformation. TCRdb reworked the public reads: Q25 trimming with fastp, MiXCR clone assembly, productive beta chains retained. Records with the same CDR3 protein are collapsed into one entry carrying the most frequent genes and DNA. V and J calls and clone size were set by TCRdb, not the authors. This sample has approximately 320,000 distinct CDR3 sequences in its table, and 25% to 30% of those were observed once. The ten largest clones take up roughly 30% of the sample.

Donors were a few dozen systemically healthy Caucasian individuals from Russia aged 6 to 90 years. About 10 milliliters of peripheral blood were collected from each donor into EDTA-treated Vacutainer tubes. Ficoll-Paque density-gradient centrifugation was used to isolate PBMCs, with at least 6.5 million per sample. Total RNA, at least 6 micrograms per sample, was extracted from PBMCs with Trizol reagent. The percentages of naive CD45RAhigh/CD27high T cells were determined by flow cytometry on a PBMC aliquot from every donor. This clonotype was seen only a few times. No cognate antigen has been identified for it. The record has no base qualities; no much larger clone is one base away.

This clonotype was obtained from a woman aged 70-85 years in good health. The sample comprised blood. The chain is made from TRBV20-1 and TRBJ2-5; confidence is insufficient to name the D gene. Gene TRBJ2-7 matches the end of the DNA better, so the J call may be wrong. Here the CDR3 is given as CSAPSAQALSYEQYF. The bases read TGCAGTGCCCCCTCGGCGCAGGCCCTTTCCTACGAGCAGTACTTC.